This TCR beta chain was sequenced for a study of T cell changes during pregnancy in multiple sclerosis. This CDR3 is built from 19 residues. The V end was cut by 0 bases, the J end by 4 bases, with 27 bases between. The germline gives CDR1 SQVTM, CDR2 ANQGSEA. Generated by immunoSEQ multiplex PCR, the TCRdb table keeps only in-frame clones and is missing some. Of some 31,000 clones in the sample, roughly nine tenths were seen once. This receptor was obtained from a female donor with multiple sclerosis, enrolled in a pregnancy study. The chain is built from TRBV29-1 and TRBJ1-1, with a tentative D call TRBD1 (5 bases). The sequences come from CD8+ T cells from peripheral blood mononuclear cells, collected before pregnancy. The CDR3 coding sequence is TGCAGCGTTGAAGATTACGACATGCCTGGTGGCAGGGTAGGCACTGAAGCTTTCTTT. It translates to CSVEDYDMPGGRVGTEAFF.